The 18 T cell receptor beta chains below were found in one sample sequenced in a study of shared clonotypes between healthy human individuals. Data came from immunoSEQ multiplex PCR; TCRdb stores just in-frame clones and leaves some out. Among around 450,000 clones, about 76% were seen once, and the ten largest hold about 13%. Sequenced: PBMCs. The origin of the receptors is a woman in her forties in good health. Some clones in this sample may be carry-over from other donors' samples.

The rearrangement uses TRBV19 and TRBJ2-1; D gene unclear. The ends were cut back, 7 bases at V and 3 bases at J, with 10 bases in the middle. CDR3 length: 13 residues. Looked up from germline, CDR1 is LNHDA and CDR2 is SQIVND (reference sequence). The CDR3 sequence: CASTGPFYNEQFF. In DNA form, the CDR3 reads TGTGCCAGTACAGGACCGTTCTACAATGAGCAGTTCTTC.

The rearrangement joins TRBV6-1 to TRBJ2-7; D is unresolved. V lost 10 bases and J 2 bases, leaving 9 bases between the germline ends. The CDR3 totals 11 residues. Looked up from germline, CDR1 is MNHNS and CDR2 is SASEGT. As DNA, the CDR3 is TGTGCCATCCGTCGGACCTACGAGCAGTACTTC. Its protein is CAIRRTYEQYF.

The rearrangement uses TRBV7-8 and TRBJ2-3; D perhaps matches TRBD2 (7 bases). Trimming stripped 4 bases from V and 5 bases from J, with 13 bases between. The CDR3 runs to 14 residues. Germline V gene sequence: CDR1 SGHVS, CDR2 FQNEAQ. The DNA of the CDR3 is TGTGCCAGCAGCTGGGGGCTAGCGGAAGATACGCAGTATTTT. As protein: CASSWGLAEDTQYF.

This rearrangement joins TRBV19 to TRBJ1-2; TRBD1 is a possible D gene (6 bases). V was clipped by 0 bases and J by 4 bases, with 9 bases between them. The CDR3 spans 14 residues. Germline assignment: CDR1 LNHDA and CDR2 SQIVND (reference sequence). DNA of the CDR3: TGTGCCAGTAGTATAGATGGACAGAGCTATGGCTACACCTTC. Protein sequence: CASSIDGQSYGYTF.

This chain connects TRBV6-1 to TRBJ2-7; 9 bases align to TRBD1. V lost 2 bases, J lost 4 bases, and 3 bases stayed unmatched. This CDR3 comprises 14 residues. CDR1 MNHNS and CDR2 SASEGT come from the germline V gene. The CDR3 sequence is CASSEMGQGYEQYF. The CDR3 bases are TGTGCCAGCAGTGAAATGGGACAGGGTTACGAGCAGTACTTC.

In nucleotides, the CDR3 is TGTGCCAGCAGCTTAGACAGGAGCTCTGGAAACACCATATATTTT. It encodes CASSLDRSSGNTIYF. V is TRBV7-2 and J is TRBJ1-3, with D perhaps matching TRBD1 (5 bases). Deletions cut 1 base from V and 0 bases from J, with 7 bases between. CDR1 is SGHTA, CDR2 FQGNSA, per germline. The CDR3 spans 15 residues.

This clone appeared once. V usage is TRBV25-1 and J usage is TRBJ2-7, with 10 nucleotides matching TRBD1. Looked up from germline, CDR1 is MGHDK and CDR2 is SYGVNS. This CDR3 is built from 18 residues. The V and J ends lost 4 bases and 4 bases, in that order; junction bases with no gene match: 16. The CDR3 region has the DNA TGTGCCAGCAGTGGCCGATCTAGGGACAGGGGTCGTTCGTACGAGCAGTACTTC. Translating it yields CASSGRSRDRGRSYEQYF.

The chain couples TRBV6-5 to TRBJ2-3; 7 bases align to TRBD2. Trimming took 6 bases from V and 3 from J; bases not matched to a gene: 6. CDR1 MNHEY and CDR2 SVGAGI come from the germline V gene. The CDR3 is 14 amino acids. The CDR3 nucleotides read TGTGCCAGCAGGCGGGAGTTGGGTACAGATACGCAGTATTTT. Translation gives CASRRELGTDTQYF.

The CDR3 is CAWSVLVGNNEQFF. In nucleotides, the CDR3 is TGTGCCTGGAGTGTACTTGTGGGCAACAATGAGCAGTTCTTC. The chain recombines TRBV30 with TRBJ2-1; D is ambiguous. V lost 0 bases and J 5 bases, leaving 11 bases between the germline ends. The germline CDR1 and CDR2 sequences are GTSNPN and SVGIG (reference sequence). This CDR3 contains 14 residues.

The rearrangement uses TRBV30 and TRBJ2-7; 8 bases match TRBD1. Trimming cost V 5 bases and J 3 bases; bases outside gene matches: 6. CDR1 is GTSNPN, CDR2 SVGIG, per germline (reference sequence). The CDR3 runs 13 residues. CDR3 nucleotides: TGTGCCTGGGAAAGACAGGGGAGCTACGAGCAGTACTTC. It specifies CAWERQGSYEQYF.

The J gene is TRBJ1-5, the V gene TRBV29-1; TRBD1 might be the D (6 bases). This CDR3 has 13 residues. Trimming removed 4 bases at V and 4 bases at J, with 11 bases between. From germline, CDR1 is SQVTM and CDR2 ANQGSEA. The CDR3 sequence is CSVGQEGNQPQHF. Written as DNA, the CDR3 is TGCAGCGTTGGACAGGAGGGAAATCAGCCCCAGCATTTT.

The chain uses TRBV5-4 and TRBJ2-7, with 10 bases aligning to TRBD1. The V gene end was trimmed by 4 bases and the J gene end by 6 bases; junction bases not matched to a gene: 7. This CDR3 contains 14 residues. Germline CDR1 and CDR2: SGHNT and YYREEE (reference sequence). Here the CDR3 reads CASSRSRDRGEQYF. CDR3 DNA sequence: TGTGCCAGCAGCCGAAGCCGGGACAGGGGCGAGCAGTACTTC.

The chain joins TRBV6-5 to TRBJ2-1; weak D call: TRBD2 (6 bases). The V and J ends lost 6 bases and 0 bases respectively, with 12 bases between them. Germline V gene sequence: CDR1 MNHEY, CDR2 SVGAGI. CDR3 size: 15 residues. This CDR3 is CASRGTLSSYNEQFF. For the CDR3, the DNA is TGTGCCAGCAGGGGGACTCTAAGCTCCTACAATGAGCAGTTCTTC.

This clone was picked up a small number of times. This rearrangement joins TRBV9 to TRBJ2-1, with D unclear. The CDR3 sequence is 15 residues long. Germline V gene lookup returns CDR1 SGDLS and CDR2 YYNGEE. Trimming left V 1 base short and J 5 bases short, with 13 bases between. The CDR3 DNA reads as TGTGCCAGCAGCGTATCGAGTGGCATCAACAATGAGCAGTTCTTC. As protein: CASSVSSGINNEQFF.

This rearrangement joins TRBV18 to TRBJ1-3, with no clear D. The CDR3 has 15 amino acids. Germline V gene sequence: CDR1 KGHSH, CDR2 LQKENI. V lost 2 bases to trimming and J lost 0 bases, with 8 bases between them. The CDR3 sequence: CASSPFVSSGNTIYF. The DNA of the CDR3 is TGTGCCAGCTCACCATTCGTGTCCTCTGGAAACACCATATATTTT.

The gene calls are TRBV11-1 and TRBJ2-3; D is perhaps TRBD2 (6 bases). The CDR3 is 15 amino acids. Germline-derived CDR1 and CDR2 are SGHAT and FQDESV (reference sequence). The V and J ends lost 3 bases and 6 bases respectively, with 16 bases between them. CDR3 nucleotides: TGTGCCAGCAGCTTCGGGGGTCGCGCCGCTGATACGCAGTATTTT. This codes for CASSFGGRAADTQYF.

On this clone: Other DNA sequences in this specimen translate into the identical CDR3. V is TRBV6-4 and J is TRBJ1-1, with D hard to call. The CDR3 consists of 13 residues. In germline, CDR1 is MRHNA, CDR2 SNTAGT. V was trimmed by 2 bases and J by 1 base, leaving 5 bases between them. The CDR3 reads CASSDGENTEAFF. The CDR3 bases are TGTGCCAGCAGTGACGGAGAGAACACTGAAGCTTTCTTT.

The chain recombines TRBV9 with TRBJ1-1; a possible D gene is TRBD1 (6 bases). Deletions cut 4 bases from V and 1 base from J, with 14 bases between. Germline loops: CDR1 SGDLS, CDR2 YYNGEE. The CDR3 is 15 amino acids. CDR3 region: CASSPRRGPNTEAFF. Written as DNA, the CDR3 is TGTGCCAGCAGCCCCCGCCGGGGGCCGAACACTGAAGCTTTCTTT.